This TCR beta chain was found in a study of blood T cell repertoires in COVID-19 (dated by TCRdb to about 2020). A note on the overall study: Samples covering the acute and convalescent phases of COVID-19 were provided by collaborators in the United States, Italy and Spain. The prospective study material was composed of cDNA or gDNA derived from T cells, B-cell-depleted T cells, or PBMCs. Subjects who had been exposed to COVID-19, were actively infected with it, or had recovered from it provided the deeply sampled blood TCRbeta repertoires that made up the dataset. The repertoires were made available in a free public database intended to serve as a resource for research on the immune response to SARS-CoV-2. Samples came from the ongoing ImmuneRACE study (first 160 participants) plus 1,254 subjects from 6 global collaborators. Nearly every sample came with metadata listing a de-identified subject ID, COVID-19 status, age in years and sex. HLA class I and class II types, where available, came from metadata supplied by the sample provider rather than from assay-based typing.

Collaborating institutions collected whole blood in K2EDTA tubes following their own protocols. For TCRbeta analysis, collaborator samples were shipped as frozen whole blood, as isolated PBMCs, or as DNA extracted from either sample type. TCRbeta CDR3 regions were amplified from genomic DNA by means of the immunoSEQ Assay, a bias-controlled multiplex PCR. For the original study's pipeline: Nucleated cell counts per sample were estimated from amplification of reference gene primers within the assay. Sequence reads were collapsed and filtered to measure the absolute abundance of every unique TCRbeta CDR3 rearrangement. For each sample, productive Simpson clonality was calculated as the square root of Simpson's diversity index over productive rearrangements. TCRdb took this table from immuneACCESS and kept in-frame rearrangements with V and J called. Such tables lack part of the clones; where checked against another copy, unresolved V genes explain under half of the gap, and the rest is unexplained. V, J and clone size derive from that table, while D and trimming were established from the DNA sequence. This sample holds some 50,000 clones; 70% to 90% were observed only once. 15% to 17% of the sample lies in the top ten.

Overall study results and their limits: The quantity of clinical and demographic metadata differed by source and by participant and was supplied without curation.

The germline V gene (reference sequence) specifies LGHDT as CDR1 and YNNKEL as CDR2. The CDR3 covers 15 residues, taking in both the cysteine and the phenylalanine. The read is trimmed to its CDR3 DNA, 45 bases read in frame from base 1. From V the trimming removes 1 base and from J it removes 5 bases, while the gene matches leave 2 bases of the junction unaccounted for. As to this clone: The clone's antigen remains unknown. The input lacks base qualities; no much larger clone sits a single base away.

The source is a human donor in a cohort sampled during active COVID-19. The donor label of this sample is uncertain. Material: peripheral blood. The rearranged chain carries TRBV3-1 (or the pseudogene TRBV3-2) and TRBJ1-4; 9 bases in between match TRBD1. Read as DNA, the sequence is TGTGCCAGCAGCCAAGTAACAGGGGGCAATGAAAAACTGTTTTTT. This encodes CASSQVTGGNEKLFF.